The present TCR beta chain was sequenced within a study of T cells after yellow fever vaccination. Germline V gene lookup returns CDR1 LNHDA and CDR2 SQIVND (reference sequence). Trimming took 6 bases from V and 3 from J, leaving 14 bases between them. This CDR3 has 14 amino acids. TCRdb reprocessed the 5' RACE reads with MiXCR, giving one entry per CDR3 protein. Here the sample spans 500,000 to 650,000 distinct CDR3 sequences, roughly 12% being singletons. The specimen was PBMCs, collected on the day of the yellow fever booster vaccination. The chain has TRBV19 and TRBJ2-5; tentatively, D is TRBD2 (6 bases). The clonotype comes from a man between 25 and 39 years old who received the YFV17D yellow fever vaccine. This CDR3 is CASSHRDSEETQYF. The CDR3 coding sequence is TGTGCCAGTAGCCACCGGGACTCCGAAGAGACCCAGTACTTC.